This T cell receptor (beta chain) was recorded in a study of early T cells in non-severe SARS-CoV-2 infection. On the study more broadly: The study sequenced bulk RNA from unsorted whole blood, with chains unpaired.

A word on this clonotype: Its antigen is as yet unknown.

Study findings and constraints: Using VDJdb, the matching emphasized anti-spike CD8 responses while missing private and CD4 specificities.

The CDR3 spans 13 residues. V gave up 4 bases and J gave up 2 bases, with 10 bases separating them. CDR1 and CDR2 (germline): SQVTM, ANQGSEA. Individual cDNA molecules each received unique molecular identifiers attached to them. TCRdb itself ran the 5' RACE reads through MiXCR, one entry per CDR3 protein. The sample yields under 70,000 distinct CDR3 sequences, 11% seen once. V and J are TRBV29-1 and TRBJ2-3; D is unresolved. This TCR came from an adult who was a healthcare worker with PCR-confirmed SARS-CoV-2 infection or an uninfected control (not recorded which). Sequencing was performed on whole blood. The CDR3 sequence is CSVAGRLTDTQYF. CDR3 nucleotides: TGCAGCGTTGCGGGCAGGCTCACAGATACGCAGTATTTT.